This is a list of T cell receptor beta chains from one sample in a study of blood T cell repertoires in COVID-19. The protocol was immunoSEQ multiplex PCR, while the TCRdb copy is restricted to in-frame clones and leaves out a portion. Of fewer than 80,000 clones in the sample, around 70% were seen once. Sequenced material: peripheral blood. All receptors derive from a man aged 60-69 years with acute or convalescent COVID-19. CDR3s include the opening cysteine and the closing phenylalanine or tryptophan. A D gene is named only where the DNA matches it firmly. Size tells how often a clone was seen (once, few, many) or the class of an expanded clone, and some rows leave it out.

clone_size	d_call	v_call	j_call	cdr3_nt	cdr3_aa
once	TRBD1	TRBV5-1	TRBJ1-1	TGCGCCAGCAGCACAAGGACAGGGGCAATGAACACTGAAGCTTTCTTT	CASSTRTGAMNTEAFF
NA	TRBD2	TRBV5-4	TRBJ2-7	TGTGCCTCATCCCCGGGACTAGGAGACGAGCAGTACTTC	CASSPGLGDEQYF
NA	NA	TRBV6-4	TRBJ1-6	TGTGCCAGCAGTGACTCTAGTAATTCACCCCTCCACTTT	CASSDSSNSPLHF
NA	TRBD1	TRBV24-1	TRBJ2-2	TGTGCCACCAGTGGCTCCGGGACAGGTCACACCGGGGAGCTGTTTTTT	CATSGSGTGHTGELFF
NA	NA	TRBV11-2	TRBJ2-7	TGTGCCAGCAGCGAGAACAGGGAGAGCTCCTACGAGCAGTACTTC	CASSENRESSYEQYF
NA	TRBD2	TRBV27	TRBJ2-7	TGTGCCAGCAGTTTACTAAGCGGGAGGACGTACGAGCAGTACTTC	CASSLLSGRTYEQYF
NA	TRBD1	TRBV19	TRBJ1-5	TGTGCCAGTAGTATCGGACAGGCAGGCAGGCAGCCCCAGCATTTT	CASSIGQAGRQPQHF
NA	NA	TRBV20-1	TRBJ1-1	TGCAGTGCTAGTCTTGACACTGAAGCTTTCTTT	CSASLDTEAFF
NA	NA	TRBV5-1	TRBJ2-3	TGCGCCAGCAGCTTGGTCTCTAGAGATACGCAGTATTTT	CASSLVSRDTQYF
NA	NA	TRBV5-1	TRBJ1-3	TGCGCCAGCAGCCGAACGTATGAGGCTGGAAACACCATATATTTT	CASSRTYEAGNTIYF
NA	NA	TRBV4-1	TRBJ2-3	TGCGCCAGCAGCCAAAGCCCCGGGGGGCATGACACAGATACGCAGTATTTT	CASSQSPGGHDTDTQYF
NA	TRBD2	TRBV15	TRBJ2-3	TGTGCCACCAGCAGAGATGCGGGGGGCACAGATACGCAGTATTTT	CATSRDAGGTDTQYF
NA	TRBD2	TRBV14	TRBJ2-5	TGTGCCAGCAGCCCAGCGGGGGGGCCGAGAGAGACCCAGTACTTC	CASSPAGGPRETQYF
few	NA	TRBV12-5	TRBJ2-2	TGTGCTAGTGGTTTGGCAGACGGGGAGCTGTTTTTT	CASGLADGELFF
NA	TRBD2	TRBV5-4	TRBJ2-5	TGTGCCAGCAGTCCCGCACTAGCGGATCTCCAAGAGACCCAGTACTTC	CASSPALADLQETQYF
NA	NA	TRBV6-6	TRBJ2-3	TGTGCCAGCAGCTCCCTCACAGATACGCAGTATTTT	CASSSLTDTQYF
NA	TRBD2	TRBV4-1	TRBJ2-3	TGCGCCAGCAGCCAAGATCCGGGGGGGCAACCAGATACGCAGTATTTT	CASSQDPGGQPDTQYF
NA	TRBD1	TRBV30	TRBJ2-5	TGTGCCTGGAGTGTAGGGAGGACAGGGGGGGGGTACCAAGAGACCCAGTACTTC	CAWSVGRTGGGYQETQYF
NA	NA	TRBV6-5	TRBJ1-5	TGTGCCAGCACCCAGGGAGGGTGGGGGATTCAGCCCCAGCATTTT	CASTQGGWGIQPQHF
NA	TRBD1	TRBV4-1	TRBJ2-3	TGCGCCAGCAGCCAGGCCCCGACAGGGCCTTTCACAGATACGCAGTATTTT	CASSQAPTGPFTDTQYF
NA	TRBD1	TRBV7-6	TRBJ2-3	TGTGCCAGCAGCTTAACCGGGACAGGGGTTAGCGATACGCAGTATTTT	CASSLTGTGVSDTQYF
NA	TRBD1	TRBV7-9	TRBJ2-5	TGTGCCAGCAGCTTGGGGACAGTACAAGAGACCCAGTACTTC	CASSLGTVQETQYF
NA	NA	TRBV28	TRBJ2-1	TGTGCCAGCAGTTCCGCTAGCGCGGGCTCCTACAATGAGCAGTTCTTC	CASSSASAGSYNEQFF
NA	NA	TRBV5-4	TRBJ2-5	TGTGCCAGCGGCCTCCGGGAGCGGGAGACCCAGTACTTC	CASGLRERETQYF
NA	TRBD1	TRBV7-3	TRBJ1-1	TGTGCCAGCAGTCCGGGACAGGGGGCGCATGAAGCTTTCTTT	CASSPGQGAHEAFF
NA	NA	TRBV5-1	TRBJ1-1	TGCGCCAGCAGTGCCCTAGGGGGTAAGGACACTGAAGCTTTCTTT	CASSALGGKDTEAFF
NA	TRBD1	TRBV12-5	TRBJ2-1	TGTGCTAGTGGTTTTAACAGGGGTGAGCAGTTCTTC	CASGFNRGEQFF
NA	TRBD1	TRBV19	TRBJ1-1	TGTGCCAGTAGTCAAGAGAGGGGGCCTGAAGCTTTCTTT	CASSQERGPEAFF
NA	TRBD1	TRBV30	TRBJ2-5	TGTGCCTGGACGACAGGGGGAGAAGAGACCCAGTACTTC	CAWTTGGEETQYF
NA	TRBD2	TRBV10-1	TRBJ2-7	TGCGCCACCCAACATAGCGGGAACACTCTCGAGCAGTACTTC	CATQHSGNTLEQYF
few	NA	TRBV21-1	TRBJ1-1	NA	CASSKGGRTMKLSF
NA	TRBD1	TRBV19	TRBJ1-2	TGTGCCAGTAGTATAGATGCCGGGACAGGGGACGAAAGTGGCTACACCTTC	CASSIDAGTGDESGYTF
few	NA	TRBV30	TRBJ2-7	TGTGCCTGGAGTGTATCATGGGGCGGACAGACCTACGAGCAGTACTTC	CAWSVSWGGQTYEQYF
once	NA	TRBV2	TRBJ2-1	TGTGCCAGCAGGTCAGGGTTCAATGAGCAGTTCTTC	CASRSGFNEQFF
NA	TRBD1	TRBV5-1	TRBJ2-2	TGCGCCAGCAGTTTCGGACAGGCCGGCACCGGGGAGCTGTTTTTT	CASSFGQAGTGELFF
NA	TRBD2	TRBV4-1	TRBJ2-1	TGCGCCAGCAGCCATTACGGGGCGGGGGCCTACAATGAGCAGTTCTTC	CASSHYGAGAYNEQFF
NA	NA	TRBV7-6	TRBJ2-3	TGTGCCAGCAGCCAGACTTACCCTAGCACAGATACGCAGTATTTT	CASSQTYPSTDTQYF
NA	NA	TRBV6-5	TRBJ2-3	TGTGCCAGCAGACCCGACATAAACACAGATACGCAGTATTTT	CASRPDINTDTQYF
NA	NA	TRBV6-6	TRBJ1-1	TGTGCCAGCAGTCCCACTCGCAGGGTAACTGAAGCTTTCTTT	CASSPTRRVTEAFF
NA	TRBD2	TRBV27	TRBJ2-2	TGTGCCAGCAGTTTATCGGGGCTAGCGGGGGCTTATATTATGAACACCGGGGAGCTGTTTTTT	CASSLSGLAGAYIMNTGELFF
NA	TRBD2	TRBV9	TRBJ2-1	TGTGCCAGCAGGGGTTCACAGCGGGGCTCCTCCTACAATGAGCAGTTCTTC	CASRGSQRGSSYNEQFF
few	NA	TRBV6-1	TRBJ1-6	TGTGCCAGCAGTGACAGGAATTCACCCCTCCACTTT	CASSDRNSPLHF
NA	NA	TRBV21-1	TRBJ2-7	TGTGCCAGCAGCCCCCAGGCCAACGAGCAGTACTTC	CASSPQANEQYF
NA	NA	TRBV6-6	TRBJ1-4	TGTGCCAGCAGTTACCGCCGGACTAATGAAAAACTGTTTTTT	CASSYRRTNEKLFF
few	NA	TRBV24-1	TRBJ1-2	TGTGCCACCAGCTCAGGGGCCTATGGCTACACCTTC	CATSSGAYGYTF
NA	NA	TRBV12-5	TRBJ2-5	TGTGCAGGCGGGATCGGAGAGACCCAGTACTTC	CAGGIGETQYF
once	TRBD1	TRBV4-1	TRBJ1-4	TGCGCCAGCACCCCGACCGACAGGGGTGAAAAACTGTTTTTT	CASTPTDRGEKLFF
NA	NA	TRBV6-5	TRBJ2-5	TGTGCCAGCAGTTACGAGCGTGGGGAGACCCAGTACTTC	CASSYERGETQYF
NA	NA	TRBV11-2	TRBJ1-3	TGTGCCAGCAGCTCTAGGTCCTCTGGAAACACCATATATTTT	CASSSRSSGNTIYF
once	TRBD2	TRBV5-1	TRBJ2-3	TGCGCCAGCCAGTACGGGGGGACAGATACGCAGTATTTT	CASQYGGTDTQYF
few	NA	TRBV21-1	TRBJ1-5	TGTGCCAGCAGCGCTCGGACAGACAATCAGCCCCAGCATTTT	CASSARTDNQPQHF
NA	NA	TRBV6-5	TRBJ2-5	TGTGCCAGCAGTTACTCGGGGGGACGGGAGACCCAGTACTTC	CASSYSGGRETQYF
NA	NA	TRBV6-5	TRBJ1-6	TGTGCCAGTAAGCGCGAGGGACCCCTCCACTTT	CASKREGPLHF